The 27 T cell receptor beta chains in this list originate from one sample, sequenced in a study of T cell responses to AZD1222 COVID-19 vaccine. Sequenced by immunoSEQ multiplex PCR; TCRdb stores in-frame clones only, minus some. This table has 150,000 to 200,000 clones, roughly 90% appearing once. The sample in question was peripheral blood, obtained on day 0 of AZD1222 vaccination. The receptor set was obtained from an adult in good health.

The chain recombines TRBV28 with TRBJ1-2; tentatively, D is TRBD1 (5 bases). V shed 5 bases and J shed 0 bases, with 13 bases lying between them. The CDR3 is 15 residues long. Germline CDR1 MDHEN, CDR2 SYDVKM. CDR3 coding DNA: TGTGCCAGCAGTGCCCTCGGGGGATCTAACTATGGCTACACCTTC. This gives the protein CASSALGGSNYGYTF.

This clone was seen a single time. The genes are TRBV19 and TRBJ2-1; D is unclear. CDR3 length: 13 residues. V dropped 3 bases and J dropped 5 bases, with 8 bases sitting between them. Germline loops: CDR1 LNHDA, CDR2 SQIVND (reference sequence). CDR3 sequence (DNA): TGTGCCAGTAGTATTCTACCGAACAATGAGCAGTTCTTC. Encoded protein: CASSILPNNEQFF.

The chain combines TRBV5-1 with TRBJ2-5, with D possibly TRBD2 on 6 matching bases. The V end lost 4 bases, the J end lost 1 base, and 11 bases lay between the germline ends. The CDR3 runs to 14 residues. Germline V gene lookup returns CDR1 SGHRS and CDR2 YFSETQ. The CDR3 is CASSPRDGQETQYF. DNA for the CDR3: TGCGCCAGCAGCCCGCGGGACGGCCAAGAGACCCAGTACTTC. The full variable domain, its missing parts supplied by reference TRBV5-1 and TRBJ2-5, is KAGVTQTPRYLIKTRGQQVTLSCSPISGHRSVSWYQQTPGQGLQFLFEYFSETQRNKGNFPGRFSGRQFSNSRSEMNVSTLELGDSALYLCASSPRDGQETQYFGPGTRLLVL.

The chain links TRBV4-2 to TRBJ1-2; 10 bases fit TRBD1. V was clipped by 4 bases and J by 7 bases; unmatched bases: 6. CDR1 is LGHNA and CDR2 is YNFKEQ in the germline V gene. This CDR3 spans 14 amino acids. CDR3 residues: CASSPGTGDSGYTF. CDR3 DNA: TGTGCCAGCAGCCCCGGGACAGGGGATTCTGGCTACACCTTC.

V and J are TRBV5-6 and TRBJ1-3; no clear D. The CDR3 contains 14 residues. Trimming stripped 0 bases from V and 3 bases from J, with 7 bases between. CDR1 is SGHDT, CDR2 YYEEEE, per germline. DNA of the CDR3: TGTGCCAGCAGCTTGGATGGGGTTGGAAACACCATATATTTT. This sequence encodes CASSLDGVGNTIYF.

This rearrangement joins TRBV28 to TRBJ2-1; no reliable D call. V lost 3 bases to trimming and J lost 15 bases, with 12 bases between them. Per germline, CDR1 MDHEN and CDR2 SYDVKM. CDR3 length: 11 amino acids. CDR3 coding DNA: TGTGCCAGCAGTTTGACCTTCCCCAGGTTCTTC. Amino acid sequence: CASSLTFPRFF.

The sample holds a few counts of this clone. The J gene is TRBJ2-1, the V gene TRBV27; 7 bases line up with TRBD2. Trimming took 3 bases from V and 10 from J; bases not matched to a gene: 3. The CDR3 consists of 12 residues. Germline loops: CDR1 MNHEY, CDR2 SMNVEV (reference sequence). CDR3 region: CASSFYGGEQFF. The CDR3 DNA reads TGTGCCAGCAGTTTCTACGGGGGGGAGCAGTTCTTC.

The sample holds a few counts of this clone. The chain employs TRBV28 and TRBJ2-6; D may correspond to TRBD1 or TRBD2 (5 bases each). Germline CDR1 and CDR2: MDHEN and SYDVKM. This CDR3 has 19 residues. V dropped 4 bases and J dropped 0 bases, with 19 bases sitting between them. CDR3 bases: TGTGCCAGCAGTTCGATCCCCGGGACGGATGTCTCTGGGGCCAACGTCCTGACTTTC. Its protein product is CASSSIPGTDVSGANVLTF.

CDR3 DNA sequence: TGTGCCAGCAGTGTATTTGGGGATGAAAAACTGTTTTTT. This gives the protein CASSVFGDEKLFF. V is TRBV7-8 and J is TRBJ1-4; no firm D call. The CDR3 totals 13 residues. The V gene lost 6 bases and the J gene lost 6 bases, with 11 bases spanning the gap. Germline values: CDR1 SGHVS, CDR2 FQNEAQ.

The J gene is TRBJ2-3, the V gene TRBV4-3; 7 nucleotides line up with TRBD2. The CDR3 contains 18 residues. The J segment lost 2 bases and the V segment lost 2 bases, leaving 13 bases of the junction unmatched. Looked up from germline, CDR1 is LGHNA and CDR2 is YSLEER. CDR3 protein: CASSQSPGLVGDTDTQYF. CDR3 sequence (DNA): TGCGCCAGCAGCCAAAGTCCCGGACTAGTTGGGGACACAGATACGCAGTATTTT.

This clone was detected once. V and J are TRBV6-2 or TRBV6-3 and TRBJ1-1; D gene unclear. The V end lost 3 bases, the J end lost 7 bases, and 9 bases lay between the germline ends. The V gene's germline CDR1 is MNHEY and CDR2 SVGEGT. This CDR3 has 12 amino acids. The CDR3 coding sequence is TGTGCCAGCAGTTATTATGGGAGTGAAGCTTTCTTT. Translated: CASSYYGSEAFF.

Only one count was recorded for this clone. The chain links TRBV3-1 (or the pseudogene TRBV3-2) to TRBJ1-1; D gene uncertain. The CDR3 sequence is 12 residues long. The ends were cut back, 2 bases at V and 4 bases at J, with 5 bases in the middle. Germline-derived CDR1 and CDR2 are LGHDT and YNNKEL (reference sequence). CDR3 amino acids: CASSQKSTEAFF. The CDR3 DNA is TGTGCCAGCAGCCAAAAGTCCACTGAAGCTTTCTTT.

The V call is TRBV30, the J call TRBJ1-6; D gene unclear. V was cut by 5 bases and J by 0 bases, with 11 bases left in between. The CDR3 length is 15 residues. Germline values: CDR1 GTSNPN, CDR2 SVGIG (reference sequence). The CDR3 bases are TGTGCCTGGTTAGGCATGAGCTCCTATAATTCACCCCTCCACTTT. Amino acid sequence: CAWLGMSSYNSPLHF.

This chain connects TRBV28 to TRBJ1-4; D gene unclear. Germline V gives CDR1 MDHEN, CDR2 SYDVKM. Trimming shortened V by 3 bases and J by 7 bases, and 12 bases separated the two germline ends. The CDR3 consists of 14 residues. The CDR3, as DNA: TGTGCCAGCAGTTTGCCGGGGATGGCTGAAAAACTGTTTTTT. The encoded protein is CASSLPGMAEKLFF. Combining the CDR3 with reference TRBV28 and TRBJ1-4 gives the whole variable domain DVKVTQSSRYLVKRTGEKVFLECVQDMDHENMFWYRQDPGLGLRLIYFSYDVKMKEKGDIPEGYSVSREKKERFSLILESASTNQTSMYLCASSLPGMAEKLFFGSGTQLSVL.

CDR3 region: CATSDLQGAAGNTIYF. CDR3 DNA: TGTGCCACCAGTGACCTACAGGGGGCTGCTGGAAACACCATATATTTT. The chain links TRBV24-1 to TRBJ1-3, with 9 bases identical to TRBD1. The CDR3 is 16 amino acids. The germline CDR1 and CDR2 sequences are KGHDR and SFDVKD. The V and J ends lost 4 bases and 2 bases, in that order; junction bases with no gene match: 5.

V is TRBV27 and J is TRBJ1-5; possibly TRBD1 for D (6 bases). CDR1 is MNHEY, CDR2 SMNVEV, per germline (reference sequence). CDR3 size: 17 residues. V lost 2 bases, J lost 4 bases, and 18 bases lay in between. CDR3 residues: CASSLDRRVDINQPQHF. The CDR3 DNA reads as TGTGCCAGCAGTTTAGACAGGCGGGTGGATATAAATCAGCCCCAGCATTTT.

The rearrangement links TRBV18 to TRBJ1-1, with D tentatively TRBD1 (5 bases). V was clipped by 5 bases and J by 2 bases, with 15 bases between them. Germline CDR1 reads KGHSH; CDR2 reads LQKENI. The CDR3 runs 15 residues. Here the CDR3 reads CASSIGHRDNTEAFF. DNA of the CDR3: TGTGCCAGCTCAATCGGACATAGAGACAACACTGAAGCTTTCTTT.

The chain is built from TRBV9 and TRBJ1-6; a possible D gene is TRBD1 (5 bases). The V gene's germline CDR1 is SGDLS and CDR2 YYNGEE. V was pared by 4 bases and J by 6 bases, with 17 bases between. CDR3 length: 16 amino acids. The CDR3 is CASSPLAGSLNSPLHF. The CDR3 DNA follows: TGTGCCAGCAGCCCCCTGGCAGGGAGCCTTAATTCACCCCTCCACTTT.

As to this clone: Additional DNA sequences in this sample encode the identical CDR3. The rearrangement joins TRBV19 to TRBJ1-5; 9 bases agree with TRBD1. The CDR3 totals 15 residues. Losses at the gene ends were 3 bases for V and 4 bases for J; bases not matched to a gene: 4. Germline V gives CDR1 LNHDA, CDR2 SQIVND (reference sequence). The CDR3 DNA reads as TGTGCCAGTAGTATCCGACAGGGGGGGAATCAGCCCCAGCATTTT. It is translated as CASSIRQGGNQPQHF.

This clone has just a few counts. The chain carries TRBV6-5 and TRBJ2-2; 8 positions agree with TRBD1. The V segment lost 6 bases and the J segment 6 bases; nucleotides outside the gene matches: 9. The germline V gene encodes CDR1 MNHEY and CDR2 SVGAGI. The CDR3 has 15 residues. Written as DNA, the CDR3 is TGTGCCAGCAGAGAGACAGGGGACTCAGCCGGGGAGCTGTTTTTT. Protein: CASRETGDSAGELFF.

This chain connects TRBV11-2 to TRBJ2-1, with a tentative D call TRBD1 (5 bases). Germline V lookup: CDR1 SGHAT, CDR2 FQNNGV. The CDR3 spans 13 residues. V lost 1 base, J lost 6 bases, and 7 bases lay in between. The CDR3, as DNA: TGTGCCAGCAGCTTAGGCAGGGTCAATGAGCAGTTCTTC. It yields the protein CASSLGRVNEQFF.

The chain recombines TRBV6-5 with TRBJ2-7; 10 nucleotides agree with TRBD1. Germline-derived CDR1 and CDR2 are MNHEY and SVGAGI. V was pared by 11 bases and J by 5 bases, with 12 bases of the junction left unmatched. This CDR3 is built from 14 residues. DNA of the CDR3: TGTGCCTCCGCCCCCGGGACAGGGGTAGACGAGCAGTACTTC. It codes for CASAPGTGVDEQYF.

CDR3: CASSFQGTEAFF. The CDR3 coding sequence is TGTGCCAGCAGCTTTCAGGGCACTGAAGCTTTCTTT. The chain combines TRBV5-6 with TRBJ1-1, with a possible D match to TRBD1 (5 bases). The CDR3 sequence is 12 residues long. The V end was cut by 2 bases, the J end by 4 bases, with 6 bases between. Germline CDR1 SGHDT, CDR2 YYEEEE. The complete variable domain, with remaining parts taken from reference TRBV5-6 and TRBJ1-1, reads DAGVTQSPTHLIKTRGQQVTLRCSPKSGHDTVSWYQQALGQGPQFIFQYYEEEERQRGNFPDRFSGHQFPNYSSELNVNALLLGDSALYLCASSFQGTEAFFGQGTRLTVV.

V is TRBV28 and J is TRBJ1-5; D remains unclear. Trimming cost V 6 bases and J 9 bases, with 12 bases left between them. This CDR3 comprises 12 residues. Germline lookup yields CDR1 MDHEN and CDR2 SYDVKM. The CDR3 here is CASSPPALPQHF. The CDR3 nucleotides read TGTGCCAGCAGCCCCCCGGCGTTGCCCCAGCATTTT. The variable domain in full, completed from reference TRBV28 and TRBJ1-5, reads DVKVTQSSRYLVKRTGEKVFLECVQDMDHENMFWYRQDPGLGLRLIYFSYDVKMKEKGDIPEGYSVSREKKERFSLILESASTNQTSMYLCASSPPALPQHFGDGTRLSIL.

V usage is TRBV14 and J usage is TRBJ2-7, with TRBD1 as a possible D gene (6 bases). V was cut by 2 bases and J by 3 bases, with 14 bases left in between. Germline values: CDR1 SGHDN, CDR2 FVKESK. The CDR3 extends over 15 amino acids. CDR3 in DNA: TGTGCCAGCAGCCAAACACAGGACAGTCGCTACGAGCAGTACTTC. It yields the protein CASSQTQDSRYEQYF.

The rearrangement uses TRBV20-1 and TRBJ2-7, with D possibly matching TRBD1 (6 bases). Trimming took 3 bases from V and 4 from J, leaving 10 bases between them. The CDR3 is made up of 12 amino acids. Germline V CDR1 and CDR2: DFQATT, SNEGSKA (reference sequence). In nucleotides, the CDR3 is TGCAGTGCTAGTAACAGGGCTTACGAGCAGTACTTC. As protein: CSASNRAYEQYF.

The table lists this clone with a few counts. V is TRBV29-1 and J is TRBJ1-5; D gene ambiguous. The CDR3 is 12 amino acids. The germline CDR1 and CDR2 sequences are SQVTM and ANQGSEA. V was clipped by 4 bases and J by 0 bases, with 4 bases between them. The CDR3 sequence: CSVVDSNQPQHF. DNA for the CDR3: TGCAGCGTTGTAGATAGCAATCAGCCCCAGCATTTT.